The rows below give T cell receptor beta chains drawn from one sample of a study of shared clonotypes between healthy human individuals. The method was immunoSEQ multiplex PCR; TCRdb's version includes in-frame clones alone and lacks a portion of them. Of about 1.5 million clones in the sample, 95% to 99% were seen once. Sequenced sample: naive CD4+ T cells sorted from blood. The receptors derive from a man younger than 45 in good health. The CDR3 runs from the conserved cysteine through the conserved F or W. A D gene is named only where the DNA matches it firmly.

12,TRBD1,TRBV5-5,TRBJ1-2,CATATGQQGYTF,TGTGCCACCGCGACAGGGCAGCAGGGCTACACCTTC
19,TRBD1,TRBV5-1,TRBJ2-2,CASSPILGSGQLNTGELFF,TGCGCCAGCAGCCCAATACTAGGATCGGGACAGCTAAACACCGGGGAGCTGTTTTTT
13,-,TRBV2,TRBJ2-4,CASMRTAKNIQYF,TGTGCCAGCATGCGGACAGCCAAAAACATTCAGTACTTC
14,TRBD1,TRBV5-1,TRBJ1-1,CASSRTGQGSEAFF,TGCGCCAGCAGCCGGACCGGACAGGGGAGTGAAGCTTTCTTT
13,-,TRBV5-1,TRBJ2-2,CASSPSVAGELFF,TGCGCCAGCAGCCCGTCAGTGGCCGGGGAGCTGTTTTTT
16,TRBD1,TRBV27,TRBJ2-7,CASSRYGQGSSYEQYF,TGTGCCAGCAGTCGCTACGGACAGGGGAGCTCCTACGAGCAGTACTTC
12,-,TRBV11-2,TRBJ2-7,CASSSTGAEQYF,TGTGCCAGCAGCTCAACGGGTGCCGAGCAGTACTTC
15,-,TRBV6-5,TRBJ2-1,CATRSAEGAYNEQFF,TGTGCCACCCGTAGTGCGGAGGGGGCCTACAATGAGCAGTTCTTC
16,-,TRBV4-3,TRBJ1-2,CASSQEDGGKVYGYTF,TGCGCCAGCAGCCAAGAAGACGGGGGCAAAGTCTATGGCTACACCTTC
13,-,TRBV7-9,TRBJ2-3,CASSNRDTDTQYF,TGTGCCAGCAGCAACAGGGACACAGATACGCAGTATTTT
14,-,TRBV5-1,TRBJ2-7,CASSLGRVPYEQYF,TGCGCCAGCAGCTTGGGGCGGGTCCCCTACGAGCAGTACTTC
14,-,TRBV10-2,TRBJ2-3,CASSRSASTDTQYF,TGCGCCAGCTCCAGATCCGCCTCCACAGATACGCAGTATTTT
16,-,TRBV28,TRBJ1-1,CASSFIRSAMNTEAFF,TGTGCCAGCAGTTTTATTAGGTCAGCTATGAACACTGAAGCTTTCTTT
15,TRBD1,TRBV4-3,TRBJ2-7,CASSRLGQGSDEQYF,TGCGCCAGCAGCCGGCTAGGACAGGGCAGCGACGAGCAGTACTTC
15,TRBD1,TRBV5-5,TRBJ2-5,CASRHDRGARKTQYF,TGTGCCAGCAGACATGACAGGGGGGCTCGCAAGACCCAGTACTTC
14,TRBD1,TRBV29-1,TRBJ2-2,CSVVYRGLTGELFF,TGCAGCGTTGTTTACAGGGGGTTAACCGGGGAGCTGTTTTTT
18,TRBD1,TRBV7-6,TRBJ1-1,CASSLIRTGPGVVAEAFF,TGTGCCAGCAGCTTAATCCGGACAGGGCCGGGGGTTGTGGCTGAAGCTTTCTTT
15,TRBD2,TRBV7-9,TRBJ2-1,CASSPAGVLYNEQFF,TGTGCCAGCAGTCCAGCGGGAGTACTTTACAATGAGCAGTTCTTC
21,-,TRBV28,TRBJ2-3,CASSLWGGQRREPMSTDTQYF,TGTGCCAGCAGTTTATGGGGAGGACAGAGACGGGAACCGATGAGCACAGATACGCAGTATTTT
14,TRBD1,TRBV5-4,TRBJ2-7,CASSPDRDSYEQYF,TGTGCCAGCAGCCCGGACAGGGACTCCTACGAGCAGTACTTC
12,TRBD1,TRBV7-9,TRBJ1-1,CASRRWDSEAFF,TGTGCCAGCAGGCGCTGGGACAGTGAAGCTTTCTTT
13,TRBD1,TRBV28,TRBJ2-7,CASRTTGGHEQYF,TGTGCCAGCAGGACCACAGGGGGGCACGAGCAGTACTTC
17,TRBD1,TRBV5-1,TRBJ2-7,CASSLGWGQGNSYEQYF,TGCGCCAGCAGCTTGGGATGGGGACAGGGGAATTCCTACGAGCAGTACTTC
12,TRBD1,TRBV2,TRBJ1-2,CASSVGGGGYTF,TGTGCCAGCAGTGTAGGGGGCGGAGGCTACACCTTC
15,-,TRBV5-4,TRBJ1-2,CASSLEQHLRDGYTF,TGTGCCAGCAGCTTGGAGCAGCACCTTCGAGATGGCTACACCTTC
14,-,TRBV9,TRBJ2-2,CASSVGLTSGELFF,TGTGCCAGCAGCGTAGGCTTGACATCCGGGGAGCTGTTTTTT
14,-,TRBV28,TRBJ2-7,CASSLYRDIYEQYF,TGTGCCAGCAGTCTATACCGGGACATCTACGAGCAGTACTTC
11,-,TRBV20-1,TRBJ2-7,CSAQRAGEQYF,TGCAGTGCCCAGCGGGCGGGCGAGCAGTACTTC
14,-,TRBV5-1,TRBJ1-3,CASSLDTPGNTIYF,TGCGCCAGCAGCTTGGACACCCCTGGAAACACCATATATTTT
14,TRBD2,TRBV27,TRBJ2-7,CASSLGGLAIEQYF,TGTGCCAGCAGTTTAGGGGGACTAGCCATAGAGCAGTACTTC
16,-,TRBV7-2,TRBJ2-7,CASSPGTARGLYGQYF,TGTGCCAGCAGCCCAGGGACTGCGAGGGGATTATACGGGCAGTACTTC
16,-,TRBV7-9,TRBJ2-4,CASTPSGSSAKNIQYF,TGTGCCAGCACCCCATCAGGTAGCTCGGCCAAAAACATTCAGTACTTC
15,TRBD2,TRBV5-1,TRBJ2-5,CASSLTGTSGETQYF,TGCGCCAGCAGCTTGACCGGGACTAGCGGTGAGACCCAGTACTTC
14,-,TRBV11-2,TRBJ1-2,CASSLVGGPYGYTF,TGTGCCAGCAGCTTAGTAGGGGGTCCCTATGGCTACACCTTC
13,-,TRBV15,TRBJ2-7,CATSRGREYEQYF,TGTGCCACCAGCAGAGGTAGGGAGTACGAGCAGTACTTC
14,TRBD1,TRBV9,TRBJ2-1,CASSPGQGDNEQFF,TGTGCCAGCAGCCCCGGACAGGGGGATAATGAGCAGTTCTTC